This TCR beta chain was identified in a study of T cell changes during pregnancy in multiple sclerosis (dated by TCRdb to between 2018 and 2021). Describing the broader study: The study looked at changes in the T cell repertoire across pregnancy in women with multiple sclerosis.

As concerns this clone: Its antigen target is currently unknown. No base quality values were provided; no much bigger clone lies one nucleotide off.

The CDR3 holds 16 amino acids from the cysteine to the phenylalanine. The retained sequence is limited to the CDR3, 48 bases, with the frame set at the first base. CDR1 and CDR2 were assigned from the germline V gene as SGHDT and YYEEEE. Germline trimming amounts to 3 bases on V and 4 bases on J, with 2 as the count of junction bases outside the gene matches. The library was generated by the immunoSEQ multiplex PCR assay. The clones in this table, taken by TCRdb from immuneACCESS, are in-frame only. Not every clone is retained; where verified, under half of the shortfall comes from an unresolved V gene, and the cause of the rest is unknown. The sample table holds 70,000 to 75,000 clones, of which approximately 91% were seen once. Of the sample, around 3% is held by the ten largest clones.

Here the sequenced sample was peripheral blood, taken before pregnancy. The chain is assembled from TRBV5-6 and TRBJ2-1, and 15 junction bases match TRBD2. The sequence came from a female donor with multiple sclerosis, enrolled in a pregnancy study. Read as DNA, the sequence is TGTGCCAGCAGCTGGGGGACTAGCGGGAGGTACAATGAGCAGTTCTTC. It translates to CASSWGTSGRYNEQFF.